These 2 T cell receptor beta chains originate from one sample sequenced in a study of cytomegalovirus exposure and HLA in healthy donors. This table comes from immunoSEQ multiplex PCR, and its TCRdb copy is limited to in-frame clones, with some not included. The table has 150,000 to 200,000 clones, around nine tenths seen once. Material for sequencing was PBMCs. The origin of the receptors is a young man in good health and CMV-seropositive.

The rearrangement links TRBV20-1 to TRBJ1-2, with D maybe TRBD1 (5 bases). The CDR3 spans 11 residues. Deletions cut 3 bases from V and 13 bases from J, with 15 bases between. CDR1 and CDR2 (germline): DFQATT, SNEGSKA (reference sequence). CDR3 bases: TGCAGTGCTAGTGGGAACGGGGGGTCCACCTTC. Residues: CSASGNGGSTF.

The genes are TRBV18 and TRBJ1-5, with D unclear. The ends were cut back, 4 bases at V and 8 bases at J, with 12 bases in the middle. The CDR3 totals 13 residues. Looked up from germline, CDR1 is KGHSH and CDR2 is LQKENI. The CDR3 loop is CASSHDNTEPQHF. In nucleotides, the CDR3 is TGTGCCAGCTCACACGACAATACTGAGCCCCAGCATTTT.